This is a list of T cell receptor beta chains from one sample in a study of cytomegalovirus exposure and HLA in healthy donors. The data were produced by immunoSEQ multiplex PCR, yet TCRdb's version contains in-frame clones alone and is incomplete. The sample holds 150,000 to 200,000 clones, about 13% seen once. The specimen sequenced was PBMCs. The source of these receptors is a man between 45 and 60 years old in good health and CMV-seropositive. Each CDR3 is given with its conserved first and last residue. The order of the fields is clone size, J gene, V gene, D gene, CDR3 DNA, CDR3 protein. A D gene is named only where the DNA matches it firmly. A row's size may be missing; if present it is once, few, many or a size class.

clone_size: NA; j_call: TRBJ1-4; v_call: TRBV2; d_call: NA; cdr3_nt: TGTGCCAGCGGGGACACCAATAATGAAAGACTGTTTTTT; cdr3_aa: CASGDTNNERLFF
clone_size: NA; j_call: TRBJ1-2; v_call: TRBV6-6; d_call: NA; cdr3_nt: TGTGCCAGCATTCTCGACGGGAACTATGGCTACACCTTC; cdr3_aa: CASILDGNYGYTF
clone_size: NA; j_call: TRBJ2-5; v_call: TRBV5-6; d_call: TRBD2; cdr3_nt: TGTGCCAGCAGCTTAGGACTAGCGGGGTACCAAGAGACCCAGTACTTC; cdr3_aa: CASSLGLAGYQETQYF
clone_size: NA; j_call: TRBJ2-1; v_call: TRBV11-2; d_call: TRBD2; cdr3_nt: TGTGCCAGCAGCTTAATGCTAGCGGGGGCCAATGAGCAGTTCTTC; cdr3_aa: CASSLMLAGANEQFF
clone_size: NA; j_call: TRBJ2-3; v_call: TRBV6-5; d_call: NA; cdr3_nt: TGTGCCAGCAGTTACTCTGAGAGCACCCTCCAGTATTTT; cdr3_aa: CASSYSESTLQYF
clone_size: NA; j_call: TRBJ1-5; v_call: TRBV7-2; d_call: NA; cdr3_nt: TGTGCCAGCAGCTCTTTTTATAGCAATCAGCCCCAGCATTTT; cdr3_aa: CASSSFYSNQPQHF
clone_size: NA; j_call: TRBJ2-1; v_call: TRBV5-4; d_call: NA; cdr3_nt: TGTGCCAGCAGCGGCGGCGGTGGGGACTCTAGTTACAATGAGCAGTTCTTC; cdr3_aa: CASSGGGGDSSYNEQFF
clone_size: NA; j_call: TRBJ2-3; v_call: TRBV29-1; d_call: NA; cdr3_nt: TGCAGCGTTGCCCCGGGGGCAGATACGCAGTATTTT; cdr3_aa: CSVAPGADTQYF
clone_size: NA; j_call: TRBJ1-6; v_call: TRBV6-5; d_call: NA; cdr3_nt: TGTGCCAGCAGTGAAGTGGCGGTTAATTCACCCCTCCACTTT; cdr3_aa: CASSEVAVNSPLHF
clone_size: NA; j_call: TRBJ2-6; v_call: TRBV5-1; d_call: NA; cdr3_nt: TGCGCCAGCAGCTTGGCCCTCTCTGGGGCCAACGTCCTGACTTTC; cdr3_aa: CASSLALSGANVLTF
clone_size: few; j_call: TRBJ1-2; v_call: TRBV5-1; d_call: TRBD1; cdr3_nt: TGCGCCAGCAGCCGAGGGACAGGGGGAAATGGCTACACCTTC; cdr3_aa: CASSRGTGGNGYTF
clone_size: NA; j_call: TRBJ2-2; v_call: TRBV5-1; d_call: TRBD1; cdr3_nt: TGCGCCAGCAGCTTCCGGGACAGGGGGGGCACCGGGGAGCTGTTTTTT; cdr3_aa: CASSFRDRGGTGELFF
clone_size: few; j_call: TRBJ1-2; v_call: TRBV2; d_call: TRBD1; cdr3_nt: TGTGCCAGCAGTGAGGGTCTTACAGGGGTTAACTATGGCTACACCTTC; cdr3_aa: CASSEGLTGVNYGYTF
clone_size: NA; j_call: TRBJ2-1; v_call: TRBV7-3; d_call: TRBD1; cdr3_nt: TGTGCCAGCAGCTTGCAAGACAGGGGGAAGCAGTTCTTC; cdr3_aa: CASSLQDRGKQFF
clone_size: few; j_call: TRBJ2-3; v_call: TRBV4-1; d_call: NA; cdr3_nt: TGCGCCAGCAGCCAAGAGTCGTGGGCCACCGTAGATACGCAGTATTTT; cdr3_aa: CASSQESWATVDTQYF
clone_size: NA; j_call: TRBJ2-7; v_call: TRBV19; d_call: NA; cdr3_nt: TGTGCCAGTAGTATAAATCCGCGCTACGAGCAGTACTTC; cdr3_aa: CASSINPRYEQYF
clone_size: NA; j_call: TRBJ2-5; v_call: TRBV5-1; d_call: NA; cdr3_nt: TGCGCCAGCAGCGCGGCGGAGGGGGAGACCCAGTACTTC; cdr3_aa: CASSAAEGETQYF
clone_size: few; j_call: TRBJ2-5; v_call: TRBV15; d_call: NA; cdr3_nt: TGTGCCACCAGCAGAGGGGTGCAGGGTAATATGGAGACCCAGTACTTC; cdr3_aa: CATSRGVQGNMETQYF
clone_size: few; j_call: TRBJ2-1; v_call: TRBV4-3; d_call: NA; cdr3_nt: TGCGCCAGCAGCCAGCGGGGGCCCTCCTACAATGAGCAGTTCTTC; cdr3_aa: CASSQRGPSYNEQFF
clone_size: few; j_call: TRBJ2-1; v_call: TRBV6-6; d_call: TRBD1; cdr3_nt: TGTGCCAGCAGAAATCCGGGACAGAGTTACAATGAGCAGTTCTTC; cdr3_aa: CASRNPGQSYNEQFF
clone_size: NA; j_call: TRBJ1-2; v_call: TRBV5-1; d_call: NA; cdr3_nt: TGCGCCAGCAGCTTGGAGCCGGGTTCGGTCTATGGCTACACCTTC; cdr3_aa: CASSLEPGSVYGYTF
clone_size: few; j_call: TRBJ2-3; v_call: TRBV10-1; d_call: TRBD1; cdr3_nt: TGCGCCAGCACTTCGGGACAGTCGCAGTATTTT; cdr3_aa: CASTSGQSQYF
clone_size: NA; j_call: TRBJ2-6; v_call: TRBV5-4; d_call: NA; cdr3_nt: TGTGCCAGCAGCTTGGCCGTCTTGTCTGGGGCCAACGTCCTGACTTTC; cdr3_aa: CASSLAVLSGANVLTF
clone_size: NA; j_call: TRBJ1-5; v_call: TRBV18; d_call: NA; cdr3_nt: TGTGCCAGCTCACCAGAAAGACAGCAGCCCCAGCATTTT; cdr3_aa: CASSPERQQPQHF
clone_size: few; j_call: TRBJ1-2; v_call: TRBV28; d_call: TRBD1; cdr3_nt: TGTGCCAGCAGTTCCAGACCGACACTGACAGGGGGCAGGGATGGCTACACCTTC; cdr3_aa: CASSSRPTLTGGRDGYTF
clone_size: few; j_call: TRBJ2-2; v_call: TRBV11-3; d_call: TRBD1; cdr3_nt: TGTGCCAGCAGCTTAGGTGGGCCAGGGGGCCTATATCCGAACACCGGGGAGCTGTTTTTT; cdr3_aa: CASSLGGPGGLYPNTGELFF
clone_size: once; j_call: TRBJ1-1; v_call: TRBV7-8; d_call: NA; cdr3_nt: TGTGCCAGCAGCTTTGCATCGAGACAGACGAACACTGAAGCTTTCTTT; cdr3_aa: CASSFASRQTNTEAFF
clone_size: NA; j_call: TRBJ1-1; v_call: TRBV4-3; d_call: NA; cdr3_nt: TGCGCCAGCAGCCAATTTCTAGGGAGTGAGTCTGAAGCTTTCTTT; cdr3_aa: CASSQFLGSESEAFF
clone_size: NA; j_call: TRBJ1-2; v_call: TRBV9; d_call: NA; cdr3_nt: TGTGCCAGCACCGGGTCTACGGGATTCCAGTGGTTTGGCTACACCTTC; cdr3_aa: CASTGSTGFQWFGYTF
clone_size: NA; j_call: TRBJ1-1; v_call: TRBV7-2; d_call: NA; cdr3_nt: TGTGCCAGCAGCTTCGGGGGGGGGAACACTGAAGCTTTCTTT; cdr3_aa: CASSFGGGNTEAFF